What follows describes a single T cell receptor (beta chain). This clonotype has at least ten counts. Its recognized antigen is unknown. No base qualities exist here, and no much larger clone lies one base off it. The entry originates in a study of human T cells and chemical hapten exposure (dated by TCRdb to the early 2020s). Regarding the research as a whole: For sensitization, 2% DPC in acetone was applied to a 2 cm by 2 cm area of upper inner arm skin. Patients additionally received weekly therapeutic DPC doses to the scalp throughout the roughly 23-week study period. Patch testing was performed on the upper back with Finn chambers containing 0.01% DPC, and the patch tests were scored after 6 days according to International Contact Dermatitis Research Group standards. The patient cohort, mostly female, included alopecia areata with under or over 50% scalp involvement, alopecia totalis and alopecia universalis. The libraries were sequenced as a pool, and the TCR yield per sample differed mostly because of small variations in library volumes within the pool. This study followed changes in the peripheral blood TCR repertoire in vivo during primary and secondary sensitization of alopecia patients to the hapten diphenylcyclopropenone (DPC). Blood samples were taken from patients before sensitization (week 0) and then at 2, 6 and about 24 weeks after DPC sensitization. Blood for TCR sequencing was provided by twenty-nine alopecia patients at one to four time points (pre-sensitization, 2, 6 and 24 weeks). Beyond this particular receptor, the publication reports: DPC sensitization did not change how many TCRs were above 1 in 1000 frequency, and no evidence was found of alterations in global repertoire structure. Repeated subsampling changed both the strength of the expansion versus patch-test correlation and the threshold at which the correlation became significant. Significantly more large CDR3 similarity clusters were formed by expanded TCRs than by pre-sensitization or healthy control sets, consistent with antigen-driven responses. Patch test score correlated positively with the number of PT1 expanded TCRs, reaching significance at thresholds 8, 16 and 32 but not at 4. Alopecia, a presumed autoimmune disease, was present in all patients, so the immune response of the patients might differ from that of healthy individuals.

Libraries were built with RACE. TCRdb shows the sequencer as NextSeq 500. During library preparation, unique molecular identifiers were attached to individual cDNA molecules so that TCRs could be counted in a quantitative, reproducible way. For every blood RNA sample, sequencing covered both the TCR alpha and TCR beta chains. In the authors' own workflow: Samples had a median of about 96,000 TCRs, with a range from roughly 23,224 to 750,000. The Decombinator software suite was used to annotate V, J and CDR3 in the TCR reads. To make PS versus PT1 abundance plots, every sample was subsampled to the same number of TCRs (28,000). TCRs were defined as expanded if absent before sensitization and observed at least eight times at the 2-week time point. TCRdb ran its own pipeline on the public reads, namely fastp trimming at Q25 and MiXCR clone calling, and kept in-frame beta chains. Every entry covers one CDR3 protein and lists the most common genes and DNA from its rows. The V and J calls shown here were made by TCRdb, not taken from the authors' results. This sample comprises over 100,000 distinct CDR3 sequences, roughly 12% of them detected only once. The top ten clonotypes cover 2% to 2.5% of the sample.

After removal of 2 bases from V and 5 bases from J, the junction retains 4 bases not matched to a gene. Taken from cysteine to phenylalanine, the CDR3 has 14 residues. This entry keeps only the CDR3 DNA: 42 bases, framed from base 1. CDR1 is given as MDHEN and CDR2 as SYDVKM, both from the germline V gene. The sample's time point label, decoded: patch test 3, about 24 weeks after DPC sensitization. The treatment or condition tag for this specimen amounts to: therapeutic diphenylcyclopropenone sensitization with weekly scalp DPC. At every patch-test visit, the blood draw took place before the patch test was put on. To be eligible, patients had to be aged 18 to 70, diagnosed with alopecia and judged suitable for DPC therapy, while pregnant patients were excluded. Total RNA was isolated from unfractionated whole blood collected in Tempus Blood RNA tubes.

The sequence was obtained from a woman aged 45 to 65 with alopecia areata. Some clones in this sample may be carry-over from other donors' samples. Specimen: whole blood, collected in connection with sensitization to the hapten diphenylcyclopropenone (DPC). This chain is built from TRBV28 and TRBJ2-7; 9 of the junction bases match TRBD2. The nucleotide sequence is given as TGTGCCAGCAGTTTAGCGGGAGGGTTTAACGAGCAGTACTTC. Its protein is CASSLAGGFNEQYF. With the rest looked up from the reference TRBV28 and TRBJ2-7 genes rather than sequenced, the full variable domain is DVKVTQSSRYLVKRTGEKVFLECVQDMDHENMFWYRQDPGLGLRLIYFSYDVKMKEKGDIPEGYSVSREKKERFSLILESASTNQTSMYLCASSLAGGFNEQYFGPGTRLTVT.